The source of this T cell receptor beta chain is a study of response to subunit inactivated influenza vaccine. Notes on the study in general: The authors suggested that few new T cells are recruited per seasonal influenza vaccination.

This clonotype has a handful of counts. Its antigen is not identified. TCRdb analysed the RT-PCR reads with MiXCR anew, one entry per CDR3 protein. The sample holds hundreds of thousands of distinct CDR3 sequences; around 14% are singletons and the top ten take approximately 10%. V lost 3 bases, J lost 2 bases, and 7 bases stayed unmatched. In germline, CDR1 is LGHNA, CDR2 YNFKEQ. The CDR3 runs 16 residues. This material consisted of PBMCs from blood, taken 12 days after vaccination. The chain combines TRBV4-2 with TRBJ2-1, with 7 nucleotides matching TRBD1. The receptor was derived from a man aged 45 to 65 who received an inactivated influenza vaccine. CDR3 nucleotide sequence: TGTGCCAGCAGCCAGGCCGGGACAGTTACCTACAATGAGCAGTTCTTC. Translated, it gives CASSQAGTVTYNEQFF.